Listed below are T cell receptor beta chains from one sample, sequenced in a study of blood T cells in healthy people across ages. MiXCR was run by TCRdb on the 5' RACE reads, yielding one entry per CDR3 protein. The sample holds about 680,000 distinct CDR3 sequences, around 45% seen once. Material for sequencing was blood. Receptors originate from an older woman in good health. Each CDR3 is given with its conserved first and last residue. The D gene is left open where the match is weak. Rows may omit the clone size; those that give it use once, few, many or a size class.

clone size	V gene	D gene	J gene	CDR3 DNA	CDR3 protein
NA	TRBV27	NA	TRBJ1-3	TGTGCCAGCAGAGAGTTCTCAGGAAACACCATATATTTT	CASREFSGNTIYF
NA	TRBV6-6	NA	TRBJ1-2	TGTGCCAGCAGTTCCCAGGGTGACAGGAACTATGGCTACACCTTC	CASSSQGDRNYGYTF
NA	TRBV2	TRBD2	TRBJ2-5	TGTGCCAGCAGTGAAATAGGACTAGCGGGATACAATGAGCAGTACTTC	CASSEIGLAGYNEQYF
once	TRBV6-5	NA	TRBJ2-1	TGTGCCTGCAGTTACGCGAAAGGGGGGAGCGAGCAGTTCTTC	CACSYAKGGSEQFF
few	TRBV20-1	TRBD1	TRBJ1-1	TGCAGTGCTAGGGATCAGACAGGGATGAACACTGAAGCTTTCTTT	CSARDQTGMNTEAFF
NA	TRBV20-1	TRBD1	TRBJ2-7	TGCAGTGCCAAGGGACAGGGGGGTCGATGGGAGCAGTACTTC	CSAKGQGGRWEQYF
NA	TRBV27	NA	TRBJ2-6	TGTGCCAGCAGACCCCTGGCTCCCGGGGCCAACGTCCTGACTTTC	CASRPLAPGANVLTF
NA	TRBV12-3/TRBV12-4	TRBD2	TRBJ2-3	TGTGCCAGCAGTTATAGTAGCGGGCGCACAGATACGCAGTATTTT	CASSYSSGRTDTQYF
NA	TRBV7-9	TRBD2	TRBJ2-7	TGTGCCAGCAGCTTCGAGCGGGAGCTGGACGAGCAGTACTTC	CASSFERELDEQYF
NA	TRBV25-1	NA	TRBJ2-5	TGTGCCAGCAGTCAACCTGGCAGGGGACGGGAGACCCAGTACTTC	CASSQPGRGRETQYF
NA	TRBV28	NA	TRBJ2-7	TGTGCCAGCAACAAAAGGTACATCCACGAGCAGTACTTC	CASNKRYIHEQYF
NA	TRBV7-9	NA	TRBJ1-1	TGTGCCAGCAGCCACCGGTCGAACACTGAAGCTTTCTTT	CASSHRSNTEAFF
NA	TRBV20-1	TRBD1	TRBJ1-1	TGCAGTGCTCCCAGGGGGCTGAACACGGAAGCTTTCTTT	CSAPRGLNTEAFF
NA	TRBV5-6	NA	TRBJ2-7	TGTGCCAGCAGCCCGGACTCGCGGGGACTTCCCTCCTACGAGCAGTACTTC	CASSPDSRGLPSYEQYF
NA	TRBV7-2	TRBD2	TRBJ2-7	TGTGCCAGCAGCTTTATAGGCGGGAGGGCCTACGAGCAGTACTTC	CASSFIGGRAYEQYF
NA	TRBV29-1	NA	TRBJ1-2	TGCAGCGTCGGGGACGGGCCCTATGGCTACACCTTC	CSVGDGPYGYTF
NA	TRBV20-1	NA	TRBJ1-1	TGCAGTGCTCGAAGGGTTTCGAACACTGAAGCTTTCTTT	CSARRVSNTEAFF
NA	TRBV29-1	NA	TRBJ1-2	TGCAGCGCCGCAGACGGGACGGAGGCAGGACGGTACTATGGCTACACCTTC	CSAADGTEAGRYYGYTF
NA	TRBV2	NA	TRBJ1-6	TGTGCCAGCAGTGATACCGTGATGCCCCTCCACTTT	CASSDTVMPLHF
few	TRBV4-3	NA	TRBJ1-4	TGCGCCAGCAGCCGGAGGGCGGAGGCTAATGAAAAACTGTTTTTT	CASSRRAEANEKLFF
NA	TRBV9	NA	TRBJ1-2	TGTGCCAGCAGCGGAACCAGGGTTACAGACTATGGCTACACCTTC	CASSGTRVTDYGYTF
NA	TRBV14	NA	TRBJ2-5	TGTGCCAGCAGCCAAAGAGGGGGGGGTCAAGAGACCCAGTACTTC	CASSQRGGGQETQYF
NA	TRBV7-2	NA	TRBJ1-1	TGTGCCAGCAGCTCCGATCCAGGGACCTACACTGAAGCTTTCTTT	CASSSDPGTYTEAFF
few	TRBV7-2	NA	TRBJ1-4	TGTGCCAGCAGGGAAAAAAATGAAAAACTGTTTTTT	CASREKNEKLFF
few	TRBV5-1	NA	TRBJ2-1	TGCGCCAGCAGCCCGGGACTGGACGTGGGCAATGAGCAGTTCTTC	CASSPGLDVGNEQFF
many	TRBV7-9	NA	TRBJ1-1	TGTGCCAGCAGCTTCGGAGGGGACACTGAAGCTTTCTTT	CASSFGGDTEAFF
few	TRBV6-5	NA	TRBJ2-5	TGTGCCAGCAGTTACCCAGGATCAGAGACCCAGTACTTC	CASSYPGSETQYF
NA	TRBV20-1	NA	TRBJ2-3	TGCAGTACCAGGGGGGGAGATACGCAGTATTTT	CSTRGGDTQYF
NA	TRBV7-3	NA	TRBJ2-7	TGTGCCAGCAGCGTATCGGCTAGCGCGGACGGGCAGTACTTC	CASSVSASADGQYF